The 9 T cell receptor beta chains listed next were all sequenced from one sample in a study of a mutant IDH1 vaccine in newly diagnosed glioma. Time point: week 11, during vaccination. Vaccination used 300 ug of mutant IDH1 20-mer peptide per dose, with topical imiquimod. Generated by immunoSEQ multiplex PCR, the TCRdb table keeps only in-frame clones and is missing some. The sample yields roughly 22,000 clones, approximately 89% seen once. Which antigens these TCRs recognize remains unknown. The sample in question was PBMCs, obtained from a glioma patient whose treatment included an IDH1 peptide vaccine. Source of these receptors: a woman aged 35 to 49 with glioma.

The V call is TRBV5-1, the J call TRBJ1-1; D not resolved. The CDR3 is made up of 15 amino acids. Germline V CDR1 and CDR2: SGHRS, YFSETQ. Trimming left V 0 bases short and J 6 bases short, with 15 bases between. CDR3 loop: CASSLVVTGSAEAFF. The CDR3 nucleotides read TGCGCCAGCAGCTTGGTTGTTACGGGGTCCGCTGAAGCTTTCTTT.

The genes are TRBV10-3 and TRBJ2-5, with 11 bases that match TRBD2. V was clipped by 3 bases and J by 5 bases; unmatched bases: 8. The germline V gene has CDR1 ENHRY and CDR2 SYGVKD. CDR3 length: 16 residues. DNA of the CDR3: TGTGCCATCAGTGAACTTAGCGGGGGGGCTCGGGAGACCCAGTACTTC. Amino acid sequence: CAISELSGGARETQYF.

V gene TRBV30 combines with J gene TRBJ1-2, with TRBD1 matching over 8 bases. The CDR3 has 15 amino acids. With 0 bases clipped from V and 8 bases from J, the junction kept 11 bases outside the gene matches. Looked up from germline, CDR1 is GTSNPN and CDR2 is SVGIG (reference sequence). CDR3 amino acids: CAWSVPQQGGRGYTF. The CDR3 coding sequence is TGTGCCTGGAGTGTACCCCAACAGGGGGGAAGAGGCTACACCTTC. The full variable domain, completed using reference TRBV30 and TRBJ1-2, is SQTIHQWPATLVQPVGSPLSLECTVEGTSNPNLYWYRQAAGRGLQLLFYSVGIGQISSEVPQNLSASRPQDRQFILSSKKLLLSDSGFYLCAWSVPQQGGRGYTFGSGTRLTVV.

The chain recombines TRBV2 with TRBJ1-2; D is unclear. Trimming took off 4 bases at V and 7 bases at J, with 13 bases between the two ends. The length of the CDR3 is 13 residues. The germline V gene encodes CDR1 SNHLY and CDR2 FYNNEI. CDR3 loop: CASSGDTRSGYTF. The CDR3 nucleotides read TGTGCCAGCAGTGGGGATACACGGAGTGGCTACACCTTC. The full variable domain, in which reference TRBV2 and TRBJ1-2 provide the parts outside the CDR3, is EPEVTQTPSHQVTQMGQEVILRCVPISNHLYFYWYRQILGQKVEFLVSFYNNEISEKSEIFDDQFSVERPDGSNFTLKIRSTKLEDSAMYFCASSGDTRSGYTFGSGTRLTVV.

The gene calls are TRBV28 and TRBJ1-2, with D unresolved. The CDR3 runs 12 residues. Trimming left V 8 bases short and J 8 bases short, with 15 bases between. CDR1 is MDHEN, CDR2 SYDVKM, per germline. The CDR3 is CASGIGAGGYTF. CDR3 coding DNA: TGTGCCAGCGGAATCGGTGCTGGCGGCTACACCTTC.

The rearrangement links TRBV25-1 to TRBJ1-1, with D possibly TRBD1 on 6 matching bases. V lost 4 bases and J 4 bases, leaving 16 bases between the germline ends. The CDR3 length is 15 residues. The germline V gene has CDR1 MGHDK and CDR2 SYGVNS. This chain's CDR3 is CASSGRQAQGTEAFF. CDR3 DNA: TGTGCCAGCAGTGGAAGACAGGCGCAGGGCACTGAAGCTTTCTTT.

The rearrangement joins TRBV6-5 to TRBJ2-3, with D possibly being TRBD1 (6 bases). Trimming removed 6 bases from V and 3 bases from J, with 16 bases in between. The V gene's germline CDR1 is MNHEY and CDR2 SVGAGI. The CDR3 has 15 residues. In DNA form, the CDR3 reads TGTGCCAGCAGCCGGGGCACAGGGAAGACAGATACGCAGTATTTT. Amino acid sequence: CASSRGTGKTDTQYF.

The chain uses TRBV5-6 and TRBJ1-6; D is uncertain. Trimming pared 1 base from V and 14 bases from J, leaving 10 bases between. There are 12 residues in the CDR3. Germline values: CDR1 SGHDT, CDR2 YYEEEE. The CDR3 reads CASSLQPGSLHF. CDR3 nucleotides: TGTGCCAGCAGCTTGCAGCCGGGGTCCCTCCACTTT.

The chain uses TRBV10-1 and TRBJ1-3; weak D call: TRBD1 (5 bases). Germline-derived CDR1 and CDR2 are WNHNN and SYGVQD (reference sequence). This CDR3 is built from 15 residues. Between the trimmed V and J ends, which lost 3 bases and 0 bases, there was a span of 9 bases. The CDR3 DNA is TGCGCCAGCAGTGATGGGGCGACCTCTGGAAACACCATATATTTT. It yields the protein CASSDGATSGNTIYF.